These 9 T cell receptor beta chains came from one sample sequenced in a study of blood T cell repertoires in COVID-19. Profiled with immunoSEQ multiplex PCR; TCRdb holds only in-frame clones, not every one. The sample gives about 48,000 clones, about 85% of which show up once; approximately 3% is in the top ten. Sequencing was performed on PBMCs or T cells enriched from blood (not recorded which). The source is a woman aged 50 to 60 who had recovered from COVID-19.

The rearrangement links TRBV5-1 to TRBJ2-2, with 7 bases fitting TRBD1. After removal of 4 bases from V and 5 bases from J, the junction contained 5 bases not matched to a gene. The CDR3 length is 14 residues. CDR1 is SGHRS and CDR2 is YFSETQ in the germline V gene. CDR3 nucleotides: TGCGCCAGCAGCCGCACAGGGGAAACCGGGGAGCTGTTTTTT. Translation gives CASSRTGETGELFF.

The gene calls are TRBV6-5 and TRBJ1-5; D call uncertain. The CDR3 has 14 residues. Trimming left V 4 bases short and J 8 bases short, with 15 bases between. Germline assignment: CDR1 MNHEY and CDR2 SVGAGI. CDR3 in amino acids: CASSSLGPGEPQHF. The DNA of the CDR3 is TGTGCCAGCAGTTCCCTCGGTCCAGGCGAGCCCCAGCATTTT.

This sequence joins TRBV7-9 and TRBJ2-1; no definite D call. The CDR3 is 14 amino acids. V shed 4 bases and J shed 4 bases, with 11 bases lying between them. The germline V gene encodes CDR1 SEHNR and CDR2 FQNEAQ (reference sequence). As DNA, the CDR3 is TGTGCCAGCAGCTCCGTCCCCTCTTACAATGAGCAGTTCTTC. Translated, it gives CASSSVPSYNEQFF.

The V and J genes are TRBV28 and TRBJ2-1; 14 nucleotides line up with TRBD2. J gave up 9 bases and V 5 bases, and 6 bases lay outside the gene matches. CDR1 and CDR2 from the germline V gene are MDHEN and SYDVKM. This CDR3 comprises 15 residues. The CDR3 DNA reads as TGTGCCAGCAGTCGCGGGACTAGCGGGAGTCGTGAGCAGTTCTTC. Translation: CASSRGTSGSREQFF.

This clone appeared a few times. V and J are TRBV6-1 and TRBJ2-4; no definite D call. The CDR3 runs 14 residues. With 3 bases removed from V and 0 bases from J, the gap between germline ends came to 6 bases. Per germline, CDR1 MNHNS and CDR2 SASEGT. CDR3 residues: CASSDRLAKNIQYF. As DNA, the CDR3 is TGTGCCAGCAGTGACCGACTAGCCAAAAACATTCAGTACTTC.

V and J are TRBV18 and TRBJ1-5, with a weak D call TRBD1 (5 bases). From germline, CDR1 is KGHSH and CDR2 LQKENI. Trimming removed 2 bases at V and 6 bases at J, with 20 bases between. This CDR3 comprises 17 residues. The CDR3 is CASSPLSPIGGRQPQHF. For the CDR3, the DNA is TGTGCCAGCTCACCATTAAGTCCAATCGGGGGACGTCAGCCCCAGCATTTT.

The chain joins TRBV28 to TRBJ2-7; possibly TRBD2 for D (5 bases). This CDR3 has 15 residues. V shed 2 bases and J shed 3 bases, with 14 bases lying between them. Looked up from germline, CDR1 is MDHEN and CDR2 is SYDVKM. This CDR3 is CASSLGRGRFYEQYF. CDR3 nucleotides: TGTGCCAGCAGTTTAGGTAGAGGGCGTTTCTACGAGCAGTACTTC.

This clone has just a few counts. The CDR3 sequence: CASSYEGDNEQFF. CDR3 sequence (DNA): TGTGCCAGCAGTTACGAAGGGGACAATGAGCAGTTCTTC. This chain uses TRBV6-2 or TRBV6-3 with TRBJ2-1, with D maybe TRBD1 (5 bases). The CDR3 loop spans 13 amino acids. CDR1 and CDR2 (germline): MNHEY, SVGEGT. V lost 2 bases, J lost 5 bases, and 7 bases lay in between.

The V call is TRBV4-1, the J call TRBJ2-2; 7 bases fit TRBD1. J lost 4 bases, V lost 2 bases, and 10 bases had no gene match. The CDR3 contains 17 residues. Germline V gene sequence: CDR1 MGHRA, CDR2 YSYEKL. The CDR3 DNA sequence: TGCGCCAGCAGCCAACCCTCTATGGGACAGAGCACCGGGGAGCTGTTTTTT. It encodes CASSQPSMGQSTGELFF.